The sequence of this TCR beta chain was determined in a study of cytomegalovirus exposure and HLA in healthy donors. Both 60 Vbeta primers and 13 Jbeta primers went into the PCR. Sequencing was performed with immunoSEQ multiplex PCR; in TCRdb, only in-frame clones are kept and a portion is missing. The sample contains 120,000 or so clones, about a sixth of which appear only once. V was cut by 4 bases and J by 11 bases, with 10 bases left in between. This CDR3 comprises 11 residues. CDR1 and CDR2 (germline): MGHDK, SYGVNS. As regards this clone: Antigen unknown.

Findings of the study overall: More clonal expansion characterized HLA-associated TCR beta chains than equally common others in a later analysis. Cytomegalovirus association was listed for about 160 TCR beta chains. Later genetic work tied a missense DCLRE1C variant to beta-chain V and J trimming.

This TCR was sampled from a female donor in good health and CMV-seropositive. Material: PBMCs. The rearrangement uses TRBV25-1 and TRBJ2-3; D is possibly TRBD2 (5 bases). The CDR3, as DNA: TGTGCCAGCAGTGTTCCGGGGAGGCAGTATTTT. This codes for CASSVPGRQYF.